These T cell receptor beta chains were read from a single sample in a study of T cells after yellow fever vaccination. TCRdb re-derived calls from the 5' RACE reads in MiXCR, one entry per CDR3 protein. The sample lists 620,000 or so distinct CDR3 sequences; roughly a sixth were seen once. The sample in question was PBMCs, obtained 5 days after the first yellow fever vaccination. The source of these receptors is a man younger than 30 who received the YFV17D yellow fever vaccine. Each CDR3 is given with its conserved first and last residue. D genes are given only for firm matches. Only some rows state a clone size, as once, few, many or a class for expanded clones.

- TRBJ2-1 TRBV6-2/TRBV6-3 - TGTGCCAGCAGTTACTCGTCGGAGGGAAGGCAGTTCTTC CASSYSSEGRQFF
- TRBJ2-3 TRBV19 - TGTGCCAGCGGGGGCTACACAGATACGCAGTATTTT CASGGYTDTQYF
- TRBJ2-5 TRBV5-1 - TGCGCCAGCAGCCTAATGAACGGGCTCCGAGAGACCCAGTACTTC CASSLMNGLRETQYF
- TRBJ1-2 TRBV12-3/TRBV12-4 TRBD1 TGTGCCAGCAGTTCCTCAGACAGGGGTAACTATGGCTACACCTTC CASSSSDRGNYGYTF
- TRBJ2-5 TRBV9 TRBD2 TGTGCCAGCAGCCCACGGGGGAGCGGGATGCCCCAGACCCAGTACTTC CASSPRGSGMPQTQYF
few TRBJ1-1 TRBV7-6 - TGTGCCAGCAGCATCGGGTCGAACACTGAAGCTTTCTTT CASSIGSNTEAFF
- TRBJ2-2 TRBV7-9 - TGTGCCAGCAGCCGTCGACAGGTTTCGACATACACCGGGGAGCTGTTTTTT CASSRRQVSTYTGELFF
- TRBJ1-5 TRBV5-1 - TGCGCCAGCAGCCCGGACGTGAGGGGAATGGATACGCAGCATTTT CASSPDVRGMDTQHF
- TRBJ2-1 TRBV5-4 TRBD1 TGTGCCAGCAGCTTAGACACAGGGGTCTACACCTACAATGAGCAGTTCTTC CASSLDTGVYTYNEQFF
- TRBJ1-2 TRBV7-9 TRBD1 TGTGCCAGCAGCTTAGGGACCGGGACAGGGGGCAATGGCTACACCTTC CASSLGTGTGGNGYTF
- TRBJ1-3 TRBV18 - TGTGCCAGCTCACCTTCGCAGGGGCCGTCTGGAAACACCATATATTTT CASSPSQGPSGNTIYF
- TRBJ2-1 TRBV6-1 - TGTGCCAGCAGGAGTTACGTAGGGGTCTCCTACAATGAGCAGTTCTTC CASRSYVGVSYNEQFF
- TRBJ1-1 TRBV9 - TGTGCCAGCAGTGGGTCAGGGTACACTGAAGCTTTCTTT CASSGSGYTEAFF
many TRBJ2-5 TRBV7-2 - TGTGCCAGCAGCTTCCGAACGACTAGTAGTTGGGAGACCCAGTACTTC CASSFRTTSSWETQYF
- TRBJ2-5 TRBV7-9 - TGTGCCAGCAGCTTATCTGAGATTCTCGAGACCCAGTACTTC CASSLSEILETQYF
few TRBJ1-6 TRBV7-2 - TGTGCCAGCAGCCCCTCAGGAGGAGCGGAATCACCCCTCCACTTT CASSPSGGAESPLHF
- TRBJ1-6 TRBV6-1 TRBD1 TGTGCCAGCAGGGTACAGGGGGCTCAAAATTCACCCCTCCACTTT CASRVQGAQNSPLHF
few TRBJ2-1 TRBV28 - TGTGCCAGCAACCCAGGGCCCACCTACAATGAGCAGTTCTTC CASNPGPTYNEQFF
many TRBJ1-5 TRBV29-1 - TGCAGCGTTGTTTCAGGGGGCAATCAGCCCCAGCATTTT CSVVSGGNQPQHF
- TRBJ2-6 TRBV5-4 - TGTGCCAGCAGCCCGGACCTGCGGGCCAACGTCCTGACTTTC CASSPDLRANVLTF
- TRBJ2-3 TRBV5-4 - TGTGCCAGCAGCTACGGGGGCGAGGTAGCAGATACGCAGTATTTT CASSYGGEVADTQYF
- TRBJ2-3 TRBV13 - TGTGCCAGCAGCCTCCAGGACTTGATCACAGATACGCAGTATTTT CASSLQDLITDTQYF
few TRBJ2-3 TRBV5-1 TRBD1 TGCGCCAGCAGCTCGGAACAGGGGCCAGATACGCAGTATTTT CASSSEQGPDTQYF
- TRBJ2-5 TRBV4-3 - TGCGCCAGCAGCCAAGATCGGGGCGACCTAGAGACCCAGTACTTC CASSQDRGDLETQYF
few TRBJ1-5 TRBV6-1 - TGTGCCAGCAGCCCCTGGGGGGGCGAGACTCAGCCCCAGCATTTT CASSPWGGETQPQHF
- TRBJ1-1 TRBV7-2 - TGTGCCAGCAGCTTTTCCCGGTGGGGCACTGAAGCTTTCTTT CASSFSRWGTEAFF
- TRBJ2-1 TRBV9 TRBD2 TGTGCCAGCAGCGCTCCCTTCCTAGCGGGGGGTTACAATGAGCAGTTCTTC CASSAPFLAGGYNEQFF
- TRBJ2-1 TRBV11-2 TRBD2 TGTGCCAGCAGCGCAGACACGGGGGGGGAGCAGTTCTTC CASSADTGGEQFF
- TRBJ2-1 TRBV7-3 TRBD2 TGTGCCAGCAGCCCCTCTAGCGGGGGCCAATACAATGAGCAGTTCTTC CASSPSSGGQYNEQFF
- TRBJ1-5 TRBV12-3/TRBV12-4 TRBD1 TGTGCCAGCAGGGGACAGAGCAATCAGCCCCAGCATTTT CASRGQSNQPQHF